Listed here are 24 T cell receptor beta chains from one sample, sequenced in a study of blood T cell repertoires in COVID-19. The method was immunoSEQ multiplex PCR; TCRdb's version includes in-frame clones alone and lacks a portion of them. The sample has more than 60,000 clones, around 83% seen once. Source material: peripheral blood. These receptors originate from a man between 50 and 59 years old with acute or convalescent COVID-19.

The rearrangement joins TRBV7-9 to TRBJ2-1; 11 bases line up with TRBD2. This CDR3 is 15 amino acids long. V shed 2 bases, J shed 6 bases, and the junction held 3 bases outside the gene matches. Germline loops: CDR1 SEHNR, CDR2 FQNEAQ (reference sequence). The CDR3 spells CASSLLAGGPNEQFF. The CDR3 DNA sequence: TGTGCCAGCAGCTTATTAGCGGGGGGGCCCAATGAGCAGTTCTTC.

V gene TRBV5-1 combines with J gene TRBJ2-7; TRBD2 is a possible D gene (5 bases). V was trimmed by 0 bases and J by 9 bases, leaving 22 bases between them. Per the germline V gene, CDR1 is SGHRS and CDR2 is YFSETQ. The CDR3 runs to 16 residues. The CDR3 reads CASSLAGGSSYEWQYF. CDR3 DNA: TGCGCCAGCAGCTTGGCCGGAGGCAGTAGCTACGAGTGGCAGTACTTC. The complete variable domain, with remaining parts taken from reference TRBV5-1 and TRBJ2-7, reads KAGVTQTPRYLIKTRGQQVTLSCSPISGHRSVSWYQQTPGQGLQFLFEYFSETQRNKGNFPGRFSGRQFSNSRSEMNVSTLELGDSALYLCASSLAGGSSYEWQYFGPGTRLTVT.

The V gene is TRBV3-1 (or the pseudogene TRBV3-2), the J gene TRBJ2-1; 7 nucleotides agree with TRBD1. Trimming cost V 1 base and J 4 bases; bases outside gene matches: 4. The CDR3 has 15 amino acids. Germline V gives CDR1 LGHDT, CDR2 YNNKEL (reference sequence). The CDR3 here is CASSQGQGRYNEQFF. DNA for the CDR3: TGTGCCAGCAGCCAAGGACAGGGCCGGTACAATGAGCAGTTCTTC.

The CDR3 region has the DNA TGTGCCAGCAGCCTCCCGGGACAGGGTTTTGGAAGGGTTTATGGCTACACCTTC. Amino acid sequence: CASSLPGQGFGRVYGYTF. This rearrangement joins TRBV19 to TRBJ1-2; 9 bases map to TRBD1. The junction had 22 bases not matched to a gene; V was cut back by 9 bases and J by 5 bases. Germline CDR1 is LNHDA and CDR2 is SQIVND (reference sequence). The length of the CDR3 is 18 residues. Using reference TRBV19 and TRBJ1-2 for the parts outside the CDR3, the full variable domain is DGGITQSPKYLFRKEGQNVTLSCEQNLNHDAMYWYRQDPGQGLRLIYYSQIVNDFQKGDIAEGYSVSREKKESFPLTVTSAQKNPTAFYLCASSLPGQGFGRVYGYTFGSGTRLTVV.

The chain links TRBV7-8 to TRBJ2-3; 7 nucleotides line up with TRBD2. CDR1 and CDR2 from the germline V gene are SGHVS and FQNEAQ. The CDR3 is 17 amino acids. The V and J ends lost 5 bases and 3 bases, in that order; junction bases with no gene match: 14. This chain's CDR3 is CASSKGTNPRGTDTQYF. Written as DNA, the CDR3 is TGTGCCAGCAGCAAGGGGACTAACCCGCGGGGGACAGATACGCAGTATTTT.

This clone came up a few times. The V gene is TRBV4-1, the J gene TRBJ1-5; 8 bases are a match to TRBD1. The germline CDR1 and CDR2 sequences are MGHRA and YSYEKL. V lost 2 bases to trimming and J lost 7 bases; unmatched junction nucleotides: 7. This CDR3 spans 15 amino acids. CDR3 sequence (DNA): TGCGCCAGCAGCCAACACGAACAGGGGGGCCAGCCCCAGCATTTT. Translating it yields CASSQHEQGGQPQHF.

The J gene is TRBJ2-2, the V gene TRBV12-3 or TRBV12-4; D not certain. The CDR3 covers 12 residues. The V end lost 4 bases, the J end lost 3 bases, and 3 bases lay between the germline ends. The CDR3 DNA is TGTGCCAGCAGTTCCTACACCGGGGAGCTGTTTTTT. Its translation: CASSSYTGELFF.

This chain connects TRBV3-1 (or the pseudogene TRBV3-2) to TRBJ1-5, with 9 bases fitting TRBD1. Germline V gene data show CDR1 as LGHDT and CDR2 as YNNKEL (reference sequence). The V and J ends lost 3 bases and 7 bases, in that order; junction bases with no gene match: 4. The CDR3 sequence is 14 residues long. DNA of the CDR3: TGTGCCAGCAGCCAGAGACAGGGGGGCCAGCCCCAGCATTTT. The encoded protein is CASSQRQGGQPQHF.

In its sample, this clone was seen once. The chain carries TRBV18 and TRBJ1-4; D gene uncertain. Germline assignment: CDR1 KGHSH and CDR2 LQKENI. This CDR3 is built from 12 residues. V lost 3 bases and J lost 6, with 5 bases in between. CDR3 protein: CASSPSDEKLFF. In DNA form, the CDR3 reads TGTGCCAGCTCACCCTCGGATGAAAAACTGTTTTTT.

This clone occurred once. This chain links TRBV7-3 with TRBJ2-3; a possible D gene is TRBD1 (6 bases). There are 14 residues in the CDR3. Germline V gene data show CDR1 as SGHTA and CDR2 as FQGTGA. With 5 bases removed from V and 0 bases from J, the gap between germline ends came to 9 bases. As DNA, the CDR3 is TGTGCCAGCAGCACTGGACAGAGCACAGATACGCAGTATTTT. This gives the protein CASSTGQSTDTQYF. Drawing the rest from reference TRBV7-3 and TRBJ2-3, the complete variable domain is GAGVSQTPSNKVTEKGKYVELRCDPISGHTALYWYRQSLGQGPEFLIYFQGTGAADDSGLPNDRFFAVRPEGSVSTLKIQRTERGDSAVYLCASSTGQSTDTQYFGPGTRLTVL.

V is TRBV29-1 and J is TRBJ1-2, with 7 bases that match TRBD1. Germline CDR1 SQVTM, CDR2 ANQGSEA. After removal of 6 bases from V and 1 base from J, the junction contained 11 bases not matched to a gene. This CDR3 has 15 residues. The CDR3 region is CSVEPGQTFNYGYTF. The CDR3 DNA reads TGCAGCGTGGAACCGGGACAGACCTTTAACTATGGCTACACCTTC.

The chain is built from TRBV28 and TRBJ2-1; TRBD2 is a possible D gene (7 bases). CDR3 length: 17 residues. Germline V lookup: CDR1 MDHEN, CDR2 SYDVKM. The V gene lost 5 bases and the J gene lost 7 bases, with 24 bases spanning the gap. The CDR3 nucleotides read TGTGCCAGCAGTAATAGTCGCGGGGGCACCTATAAGAATGAGCAGTTCTTC. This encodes CASSNSRGGTYKNEQFF.

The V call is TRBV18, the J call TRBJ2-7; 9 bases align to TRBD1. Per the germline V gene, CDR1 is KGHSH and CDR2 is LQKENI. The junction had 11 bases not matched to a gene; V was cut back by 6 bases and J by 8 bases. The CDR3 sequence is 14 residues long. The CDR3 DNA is TGTGCCAGCTCCCCGGACAGGGGACAACTCAAGCAGTACTTC. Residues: CASSPDRGQLKQYF.

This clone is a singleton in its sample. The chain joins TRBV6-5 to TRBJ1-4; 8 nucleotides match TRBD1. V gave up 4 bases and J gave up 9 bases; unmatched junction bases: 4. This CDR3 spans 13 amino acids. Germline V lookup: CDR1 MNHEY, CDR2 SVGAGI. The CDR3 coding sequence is TGTGCCAGCAGTTCAGGGGGCGGGAAAAAACTGTTTTTT. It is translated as CASSSGGGKKLFF.

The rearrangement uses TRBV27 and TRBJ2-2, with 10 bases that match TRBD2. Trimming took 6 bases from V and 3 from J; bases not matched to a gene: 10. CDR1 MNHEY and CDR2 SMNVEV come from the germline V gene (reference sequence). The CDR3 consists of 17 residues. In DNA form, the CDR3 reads TGTGCCAGCAGAAGTAGGTCTAGCGGGAGCCACACCGGGGAGCTGTTTTTT. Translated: CASRSRSSGSHTGELFF.

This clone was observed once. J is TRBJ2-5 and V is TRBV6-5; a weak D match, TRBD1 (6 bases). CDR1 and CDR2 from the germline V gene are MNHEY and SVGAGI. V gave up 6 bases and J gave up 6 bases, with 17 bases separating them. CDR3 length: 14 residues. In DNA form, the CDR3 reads TGTGCCAGCAGCACTACAGGGTTTCTACAGACCCAGTACTTC. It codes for CASSTTGFLQTQYF.

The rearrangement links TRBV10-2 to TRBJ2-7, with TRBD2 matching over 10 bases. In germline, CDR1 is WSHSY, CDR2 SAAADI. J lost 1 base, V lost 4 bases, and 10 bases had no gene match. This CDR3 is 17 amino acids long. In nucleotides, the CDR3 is TGCGCCAGCAGTGTCGATTCAGTACTAGCGGGATCCTACGAGCAGTACTTC. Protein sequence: CASSVDSVLAGSYEQYF.

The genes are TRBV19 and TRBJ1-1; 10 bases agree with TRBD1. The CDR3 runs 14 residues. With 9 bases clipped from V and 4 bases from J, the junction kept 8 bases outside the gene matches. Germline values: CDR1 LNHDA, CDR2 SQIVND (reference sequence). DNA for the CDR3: TGTGCCAGCCAAGGACAGGGGGTTGGCACTGAAGCTTTCTTT. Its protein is CASQGQGVGTEAFF.

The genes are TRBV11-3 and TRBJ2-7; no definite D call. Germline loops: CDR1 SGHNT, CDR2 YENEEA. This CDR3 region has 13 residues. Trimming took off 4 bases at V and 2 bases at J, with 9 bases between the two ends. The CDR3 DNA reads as TGTGCCAGCAGCTCCCCTCCTCCCTACGAGCAGTACTTC. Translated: CASSSPPPYEQYF.

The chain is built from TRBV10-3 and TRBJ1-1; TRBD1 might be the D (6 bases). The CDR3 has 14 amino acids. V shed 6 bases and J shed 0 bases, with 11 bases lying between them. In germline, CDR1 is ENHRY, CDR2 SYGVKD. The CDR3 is CAISSTGMNTEAFF. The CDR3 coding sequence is TGTGCCATCAGCTCCACAGGGATGAACACTGAAGCTTTCTTT.

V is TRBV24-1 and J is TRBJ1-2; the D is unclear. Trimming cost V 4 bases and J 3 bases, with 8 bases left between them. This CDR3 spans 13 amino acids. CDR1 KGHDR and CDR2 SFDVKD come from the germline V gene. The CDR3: CATSEEAYYGYTF. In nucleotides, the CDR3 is TGTGCCACCAGTGAAGAAGCTTACTATGGCTACACCTTC.

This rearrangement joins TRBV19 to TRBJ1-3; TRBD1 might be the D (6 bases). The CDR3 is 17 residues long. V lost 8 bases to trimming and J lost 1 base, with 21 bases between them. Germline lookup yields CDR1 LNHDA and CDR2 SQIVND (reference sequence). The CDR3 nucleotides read TGTGCCAGTGGAGTAACCAGGGGCTGGTCTTCTGGAAACACCATATATTTT. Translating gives CASGVTRGWSSGNTIYF.

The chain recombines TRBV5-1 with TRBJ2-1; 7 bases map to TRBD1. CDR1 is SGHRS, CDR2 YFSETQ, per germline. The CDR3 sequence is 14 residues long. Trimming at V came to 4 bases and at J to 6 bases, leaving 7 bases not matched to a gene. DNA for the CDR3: TGCGCCAGCAGCCCCTGGGGGACAGTCAATGAGCAGTTCTTC. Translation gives CASSPWGTVNEQFF.

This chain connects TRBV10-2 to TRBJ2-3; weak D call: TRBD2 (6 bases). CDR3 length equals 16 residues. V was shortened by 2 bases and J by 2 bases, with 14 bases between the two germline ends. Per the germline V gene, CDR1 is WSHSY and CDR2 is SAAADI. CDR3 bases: TGCGCCAGCAGTGAGCCGGGAGACACAATCACAGATACGCAGTATTTT. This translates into CASSEPGDTITDTQYF.